A single sample is the source of the 21 T cell receptor beta chains below, sequenced in a study of technical replicates of blood from several donors. The table came from immunoSEQ multiplex PCR; TCRdb's copy has only in-frame clones and leaves some out. The sample gives some 80,000 clones, roughly 91% of which show up once; 0.39% is in the top ten. Sequencing was carried out using T cells isolated from PBMCs. These receptors were collected from a human donor in good health.

The chain combines TRBV7-9 with TRBJ2-7; D call uncertain. Germline CDR1 is SEHNR and CDR2 is FQNEAQ (reference sequence). V dropped 1 base and J dropped 7 bases, with 8 bases sitting between them. The CDR3 has 12 residues. CDR3 in amino acids: CASSLELREQYF. In nucleotides, the CDR3 is TGTGCCAGCAGCTTAGAGCTTCGGGAGCAGTACTTC.

The J gene is TRBJ1-2, the V gene TRBV27; the match to TRBD1 covers 8 bases. Unmatched junction bases numbered 4, after V lost 4 bases and J lost 3 bases. The germline V gene has CDR1 MNHEY and CDR2 SMNVEV (reference sequence). The CDR3 sequence is 14 residues long. The CDR3 nucleotides read TGTGCCAGCAGTTCGAACAGGGGGTACTATGGCTACACCTTC. Its protein is CASSSNRGYYGYTF.

V usage is TRBV28 and J usage is TRBJ2-7; perhaps TRBD1 as D (7 bases). The CDR3 sequence is 16 residues long. The V end lost 7 bases, the J end lost 3 bases, and 22 bases lay between the germline ends. Germline V lookup: CDR1 MDHEN, CDR2 SYDVKM. CDR3 nucleotides: TGTGCCAGCACCTACGGAGGGGGCGCCGTCCTCTACGAGCAGTACTTC. Its translation is CASTYGGGAVLYEQYF.

The chain is built from TRBV6-1 and TRBJ1-2; weak D call: TRBD1 (5 bases). The CDR3 consists of 15 residues. CDR1 MNHNS and CDR2 SASEGT come from the germline V gene. V lost 1 base and J 1 base, leaving 10 bases between the germline ends. This CDR3 is CASSEVLQVNYGYTF. The CDR3 bases are TGTGCCAGCAGTGAAGTTCTACAGGTTAACTATGGCTACACCTTC.

This clone appeared a single time. V gene TRBV6-4 combines with J gene TRBJ2-1, with D uncertain. CDR1 is MRHNA and CDR2 is SNTAGT in the germline V gene. This CDR3 spans 14 amino acids. The V end was cut by 3 bases, the J end by 7 bases, with 13 bases between. CDR3 in amino acids: CASSEESIMNEQFF. The CDR3, as DNA: TGTGCCAGCAGTGAGGAGAGTATTATGAATGAGCAGTTCTTC.

The chain is built from TRBV5-1 and TRBJ2-1; D gene uncertain. The germline V gene has CDR1 SGHRS and CDR2 YFSETQ. The CDR3 spans 14 residues. V dropped 2 bases and J dropped 5 bases, with 11 bases sitting between them. Here the CDR3 DNA reads TGCGCCAGCAGCTTATATAGAGCTAACAATGAGCAGTTCTTC. This encodes CASSLYRANNEQFF.

The chain links TRBV19 to TRBJ2-3; TRBD2 matches at 9 bases. The CDR3 has 14 amino acids. V was clipped by 6 bases and J by 3 bases; unmatched bases: 4. Per the germline V gene, CDR1 is LNHDA and CDR2 is SQIVND (reference sequence). The CDR3 DNA is TGTGCCAGTAGAGATAGCGGGAGTACAGATACGCAGTATTTT. The encoded protein is CASRDSGSTDTQYF.

The rearrangement uses TRBV5-1 and TRBJ2-1; unclear D gene. With 0 bases removed from V and 4 bases from J, the gap between germline ends came to 11 bases. The CDR3 totals 15 residues. Per germline, CDR1 SGHRS and CDR2 YFSETQ. This CDR3 reads CASSLGGETYNEQFF. CDR3 in DNA: TGCGCCAGCAGCTTGGGAGGAGAGACGTACAATGAGCAGTTCTTC.

The chain couples TRBV5-6 to TRBJ2-3, with 8 nucleotides matching TRBD2. Germline V gene sequence: CDR1 SGHDT, CDR2 YYEEEE. The ends lost 4 bases at V and 3 bases at J; junction bases unmatched: 10. This CDR3 is built from 16 residues. The CDR3 protein is CASSPPGGSFTDTQYF. As DNA, the CDR3 is TGTGCCAGCAGCCCGCCGGGAGGGAGTTTTACAGATACGCAGTATTTT.

V and J are TRBV11-2 and TRBJ2-7; TRBD1 is a possible D gene (5 bases). The CDR3 length is 14 residues. V lost 1 base and J 3 bases, leaving 10 bases between the germline ends. Germline-derived CDR1 and CDR2 are SGHAT and FQNNGV. CDR3 sequence reads: CASSLGPGRYEQYF. DNA of the CDR3: TGTGCCAGCAGCTTAGGCCCAGGGCGCTACGAGCAGTACTTC.

The genes are TRBV11-2 and TRBJ2-7; 9 nucleotides match TRBD2. Germline loops: CDR1 SGHAT, CDR2 FQNNGV. This CDR3 has 14 residues. Germline trimming cut 5 bases from V and 0 bases from J; bases unmatched to any gene: 2. The CDR3 bases are TGTGCCAGCAGCCTTAGCGGGAGCTCCTACGAGCAGTACTTC. It translates to CASSLSGSSYEQYF.

The chain combines TRBV29-1 with TRBJ1-2, with TRBD1 matching 11 bases. CDR1 SQVTM and CDR2 ANQGSEA come from the germline V gene. Trimming took 7 bases from V and 8 from J; bases not matched to a gene: 12. The CDR3 has 14 residues. CDR3 sequence (DNA): TGCAGCGCCCGGGACAGGGGGTTATTTGAAGGCTACACCTTC. This encodes CSARDRGLFEGYTF.

V and J are TRBV28 and TRBJ2-2; 12 nucleotides agree with TRBD2. The CDR3 is 17 amino acids. Trimming took 6 bases from V and 3 from J; bases not matched to a gene: 8. Per the germline V gene, CDR1 is MDHEN and CDR2 is SYDVKM. CDR3 sequence reads: CASRLAGGPFHTGELFF. Written as DNA, the CDR3 is TGTGCCAGCAGGCTAGCGGGAGGGCCTTTCCACACCGGGGAGCTGTTTTTT.

The chain links TRBV30 to TRBJ1-2; D ambiguous. V lost 1 base and J lost 3, with 12 bases in between. This CDR3 has 14 residues. The germline gives CDR1 GTSNPN, CDR2 SVGIG (reference sequence). CDR3 amino acids: CAWSADFNYYGYTF. DNA for the CDR3: TGTGCCTGGAGTGCCGATTTCAACTACTATGGCTACACCTTC.

The chain has TRBV6-5 and TRBJ2-1, with 13 bases identical to TRBD2. With V trimmed by 4 bases and J by 0 bases, 0 bases remained unmatched. This CDR3 has 16 residues. Germline V CDR1 and CDR2: MNHEY, SVGAGI. The CDR3 loop is CASSWTSGSSYNEQFF. The CDR3 nucleotides read TGTGCCAGCAGTTGGACTAGCGGGAGCTCCTACAATGAGCAGTTCTTC.

V usage is TRBV7-9 and J usage is TRBJ2-7; 7 bases line up with TRBD1. J lost 6 bases, V lost 3 bases, and 5 bases had no gene match. Germline CDR1 reads SEHNR; CDR2 reads FQNEAQ (reference sequence). The CDR3 consists of 13 residues. For the CDR3, the DNA is TGTGCCAGCAGCTTCAGGGACAGCGGCGAGCAGTACTTC. Translating it yields CASSFRDSGEQYF.

This sequence joins TRBV13 and TRBJ1-1; tentative D call: TRBD1 (6 bases). The CDR3 is 14 amino acids. V was trimmed by 7 bases and J by 10 bases, leaving 22 bases between them. Germline CDR1 reads PRHDT; CDR2 reads FYEKMQ (reference sequence). For the CDR3, the DNA is TGTGCCAGCACCTCGAGGACGGGGACACTCGGAGCTTTCTTT. It yields the protein CASTSRTGTLGAFF.

J is TRBJ2-1 and V is TRBV2; D is undetermined. This CDR3 has 10 amino acids. Germline CDR1 and CDR2: SNHLY and FYNNEI. V lost 6 bases and J lost 7, with 4 bases in between. CDR3 nucleotides: TGTGCCAGCAGATCTAATGAGCAGTTCTTC. This sequence encodes CASRSNEQFF.

V usage is TRBV15 and J usage is TRBJ2-7; 8 nucleotides align to TRBD2. Germline trimming cut 1 base from V and 0 bases from J; bases unmatched to any gene: 5. The CDR3 has 16 residues. Germline V lookup: CDR1 LNHNV, CDR2 YYDKDF (reference sequence). CDR3 coding DNA: TGTGCCACCAGCAGAGGGCTAGCGGGTAGCTCCTACGAGCAGTACTTC. Translation: CATSRGLAGSSYEQYF.

The chain recombines TRBV28 with TRBJ2-1; possibly TRBD2 for D (6 bases). Germline V CDR1 and CDR2: MDHEN, SYDVKM. CDR3 length: 17 residues. Trimming pared 3 bases from V and 0 bases from J, leaving 15 bases between. This chain's CDR3 is CASSFLGTGSSYNEQFF. The CDR3 nucleotides are TGTGCCAGCAGTTTCCTCGGAACCGGGAGCTCCTACAATGAGCAGTTCTTC.

The J gene is TRBJ1-4, the V gene TRBV18, with TRBD1 as a possible D gene (6 bases). CDR1 KGHSH and CDR2 LQKENI come from the germline V gene. V lost 5 bases and J 5 bases, leaving 6 bases between the germline ends. This CDR3 is 12 amino acids long. DNA of the CDR3: TGTGCCAGCTCAGGACAGAATGAAAAACTGTTTTTT. The encoded protein is CASSGQNEKLFF.